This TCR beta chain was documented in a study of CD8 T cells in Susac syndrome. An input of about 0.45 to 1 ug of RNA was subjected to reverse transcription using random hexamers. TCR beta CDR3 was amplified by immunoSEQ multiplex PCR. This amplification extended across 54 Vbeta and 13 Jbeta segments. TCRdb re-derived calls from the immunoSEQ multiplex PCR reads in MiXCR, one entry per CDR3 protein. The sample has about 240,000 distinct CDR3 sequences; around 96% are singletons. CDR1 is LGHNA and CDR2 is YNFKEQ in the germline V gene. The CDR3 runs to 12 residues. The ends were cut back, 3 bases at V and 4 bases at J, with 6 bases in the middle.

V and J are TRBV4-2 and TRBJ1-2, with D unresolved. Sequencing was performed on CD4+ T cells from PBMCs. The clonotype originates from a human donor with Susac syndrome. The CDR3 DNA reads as TGTGCCAGCAGCCAGACCGGCTATGGCTACACCTTC. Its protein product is CASSQTGYGYTF.